A selection of T cell receptor beta chains follows, all from one sample in a study of blood T cells in healthy people across ages. TCRdb itself ran the 5' RACE reads through MiXCR, one entry per CDR3 protein. This table holds fewer than 800,000 distinct CDR3 sequences, about 34% found once. Specimen: blood. These receptors all come from a woman aged 80 or older in good health. Both conserved end residues are part of each CDR3. The order of the fields is J gene, clone size, V gene, CDR3 protein. Some rows have no size entry. The others give once, few or many, or a class for an expanded clone.

>TRBJ1-4|-|TRBV5-1
CASSLEGINEKLFF
>TRBJ2-1|many|TRBV7-6
CASSLGNWLSGDEQFF
>TRBJ2-7|few|TRBV9
CASSPQGLPYEQYF
>TRBJ2-5|many|TRBV12-3/TRBV12-4
CASSPQGARQYF
>TRBJ1-6|many|TRBV7-3
CASSLGQGRNNSPLHF
>TRBJ2-3|few|TRBV20-1
CSARVGVIAPDTQYF
>TRBJ1-2|many|TRBV20-1
CSATDRGDYGYTF
>TRBJ1-6|-|TRBV25-1
CASSAGTGPLSSPLHF
>TRBJ2-3|few|TRBV5-1
CASSSGPTDTQYF
>TRBJ2-1|many|TRBV7-8
CASSPGSSGDHEQFF
>TRBJ1-1|-|TRBV20-1
CSARDLRRNTEAFF
>TRBJ2-1|-|TRBV4-1
CASSQDNGRSSYNEQFF
>TRBJ2-5|-|TRBV19
CASRKIPGQGRDEQYF
>TRBJ2-1|once|TRBV3-1
CASRPGLAGVYEQFF
>TRBJ2-5|-|TRBV5-5
CANSLAYQETQYF